Sequencing of this T cell receptor (beta chain) was carried out in a study of T-cell reconstitution after alpha-beta-depleted transplantation in children. CDR1 and CDR2 (germline): SGHRS, YFSETQ. With 4 bases removed from V and 0 bases from J, the gap between germline ends came to 14 bases. The CDR3 is made up of 15 amino acids. This clonotype was observed a single time. TCRbeta library preparation incorporated unique molecular identifiers. Via MiXCR, TCRdb re-called the PCR reads, giving one row per CDR3 protein. The sample has approximately 45,000 distinct CDR3 sequences, 52% seen once. This clonotype originated in a boy under two years old with SCID, due to receive a stem cell transplant. Sequencing was performed on peripheral blood, taken before TCRalphabeta/CD19-depleted stem cell transplant. The rearrangement joins TRBV5-1 to TRBJ2-7; D possibly corresponds to TRBD1 (7 bases). CDR3 nucleotide sequence: TGCGCCAGCAGCCGTGGAGGGGGCGACTCCTACGAGCAGTACTTC. Translating it yields CASSRGGGDSYEQYF. The whole variable domain, filled in from reference TRBV5-1 and TRBJ2-7, reads KAGVTQTPRYLIKTRGQQVTLSCSPISGHRSVSWYQQTPGQGLQFLFEYFSETQRNKGNFPGRFSGRQFSNSRSEMNVSTLELGDSALYLCASSRGGGDSYEQYFGPGTRLTVT.